This entry is about one TCR beta chain. The antigen remains unidentified. This sample stems from a study of post-analysis software for immune sequencing data. Study findings and constraints: Compared with controls, patients had more of about five TRBV segments, including TRBV5-6, TRBV5-1 and TRBV20-1.

Carried by the TCR beta cDNA libraries were unique molecular identifiers. The T cell input of about 1 to 10 million gave about 470,000 cDNA molecules. One entry per CDR3 protein results from TCRdb running MiXCR on the PCR reads. The sample holds approximately 440,000 distinct CDR3 sequences; 40% to 55% are singletons and the top ten take 9% to 14%. This CDR3 spans 15 amino acids. Germline lookup yields CDR1 MNHEY and CDR2 SVGEGT. Specimen: blood. The sequence was collected from a girl aged 10-17 years with multiple sclerosis. The chain carries TRBV6-2 or TRBV6-3 and TRBJ2-4; no definite D call. The DNA end lines up better with TRBJ2-7; the J call may be wrong. CDR3 coding DNA: TGTGCCAGCAGTTACTCGTACGGAACCCTTAACGAGCAGTACTTC. Translation: CASSYSYGTLNEQYF.